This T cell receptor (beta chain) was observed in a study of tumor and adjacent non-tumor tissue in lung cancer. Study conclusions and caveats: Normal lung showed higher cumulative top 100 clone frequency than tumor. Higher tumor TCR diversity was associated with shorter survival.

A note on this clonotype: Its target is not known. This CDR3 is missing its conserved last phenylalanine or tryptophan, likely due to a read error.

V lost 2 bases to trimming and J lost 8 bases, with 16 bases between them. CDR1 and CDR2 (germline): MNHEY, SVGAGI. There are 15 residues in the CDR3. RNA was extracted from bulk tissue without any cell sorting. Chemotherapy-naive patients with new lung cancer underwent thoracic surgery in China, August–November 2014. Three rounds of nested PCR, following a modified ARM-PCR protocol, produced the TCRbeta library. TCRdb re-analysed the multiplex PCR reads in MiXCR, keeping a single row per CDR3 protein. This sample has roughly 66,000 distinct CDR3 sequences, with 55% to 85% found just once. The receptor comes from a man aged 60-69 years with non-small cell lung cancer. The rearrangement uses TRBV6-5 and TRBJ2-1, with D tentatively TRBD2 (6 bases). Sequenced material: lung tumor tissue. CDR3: CASSYQGLAEDEQFL. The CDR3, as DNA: TGTGCCAGCAGTTACCAGGGATTAGCGGAAGATGAGCAGTTCCTT.